The 31 T cell receptor beta chains listed next were all sequenced from one sample in a study of cytomegalovirus exposure and HLA in healthy donors. Amplification used 60 Vbeta primers and 13 Jbeta primers. The method was immunoSEQ multiplex PCR; TCRdb's version includes in-frame clones alone and lacks a portion of them. There are roughly 120,000 clones in the sample, with over 0.8% held by the top ten. Sequencing used PBMCs. The receptors here all came from a man aged 18 to 30 in good health and CMV-seronegative.

The rearrangement joins TRBV18 to TRBJ2-3; 12 nucleotides align to TRBD2. The CDR3 has 17 residues. Germline CDR1 and CDR2: KGHSH and LQKENI. V was clipped by 5 bases and J by 4 bases; unmatched bases: 10. CDR3 residues: CASSSSSGGAVADTQYF. CDR3 coding DNA: TGTGCCAGCTCATCATCTAGCGGGGGGGCTGTAGCAGATACGCAGTATTTT.

V usage is TRBV5-1 and J usage is TRBJ2-2; D is possibly TRBD1 (5 bases). The CDR3 runs to 15 residues. From germline, CDR1 is SGHRS and CDR2 YFSETQ. V was trimmed by 0 bases and J by 0 bases, leaving 6 bases between them. CDR3 sequence reads: CASSLETANTGELFF. CDR3 DNA: TGCGCCAGCAGCTTGGAGACAGCGAACACCGGGGAGCTGTTTTTT.

The gene calls are TRBV30 and TRBJ1-5; 7 bases are shared with TRBD1. CDR3 length equals 12 residues. CDR1 is GTSNPN and CDR2 is SVGIG in the germline V gene (reference sequence). Unmatched junction bases numbered 2, after V lost 5 bases and J lost 4 bases. CDR3 DNA sequence: TGTGCCTGGTCAGGGGGAAATCAGCCCCAGCATTTT. Translating gives CAWSGGNQPQHF.

The chain carries TRBV29-1 and TRBJ2-7; no clear D. CDR1 is SQVTM and CDR2 is ANQGSEA in the germline V gene. Trimming stripped 6 bases from V and 3 bases from J, with 12 bases between. This CDR3 region has 12 residues. For the CDR3, the DNA is TGCAGCGTCCGACATGCAAACTACGAGCAGTACTTC. It encodes CSVRHANYEQYF.

V gene TRBV19 combines with J gene TRBJ2-7, with D possibly TRBD1 on 6 matching bases. Deletions cut 1 base from V and 3 bases from J, with 13 bases between. The CDR3 totals 15 residues. Germline V gene data show CDR1 as LNHDA and CDR2 as SQIVND (reference sequence). The CDR3 loop is CASSIGGTTNYEQYF. The DNA of the CDR3 is TGTGCCAGTAGTATAGGGGGGACAACCAACTACGAGCAGTACTTC.

The V gene is TRBV5-1, the J gene TRBJ2-7, with a possible D match to TRBD1 (6 bases). From germline, CDR1 is SGHRS and CDR2 YFSETQ. V was clipped by 4 bases and J by 5 bases, with 16 bases between them. CDR3 length: 14 amino acids. The CDR3 coding sequence is TGCGCCAGCAGCCCTGCAGGGGATCGGAACGAGCAGTACTTC. Translation: CASSPAGDRNEQYF.

V and J are TRBV7-9 and TRBJ2-3, with 13 bases matching TRBD2. The V gene's germline CDR1 is SEHNR and CDR2 FQNEAQ (reference sequence). CDR3 length equals 19 residues. V shed 5 bases, J shed 2 bases, and the junction held 13 bases outside the gene matches. The CDR3 DNA sequence: TGTGCCAGCAGCCCACGAACTAGCGGGGGGGCCGTACTCACAGATACGCAGTATTTT. Protein product: CASSPRTSGGAVLTDTQYF.

The chain joins TRBV29-1 to TRBJ1-3; weak D call: TRBD1 (5 bases). Germline V CDR1 and CDR2: SQVTM, ANQGSEA. Trimming pared 6 bases from V and 3 bases from J, leaving 12 bases between. The CDR3 is 13 residues long. CDR3 region: CSVSGGFGNTIYF. CDR3 nucleotides: TGCAGCGTCTCCGGGGGGTTTGGAAACACCATATATTTT.

The J gene is TRBJ2-2, the V gene TRBV6-5, with TRBD1 matching over 8 bases. Germline trimming cut 11 bases from V and 5 bases from J; bases unmatched to any gene: 10. The CDR3 is 14 amino acids. From germline, CDR1 is MNHEY and CDR2 SVGAGI. CDR3 DNA sequence: TGTGCCTCCTCAGGGGGCGCCCGGACCGGGGAGCTGTTTTTT. As protein: CASSGGARTGELFF.

V usage is TRBV15 and J usage is TRBJ1-3; 11 nucleotides align to TRBD1. The CDR3 has 17 amino acids. Per the germline V gene, CDR1 is LNHNV and CDR2 is YYDKDF (reference sequence). J lost 4 bases, V lost 0 bases, and 5 bases had no gene match. The CDR3 region is CATSRDVGQGAGNTIYF. The CDR3 nucleotides read TGTGCCACCAGCAGAGATGTTGGACAGGGGGCGGGAAACACCATATATTTT. Looking up the rest from reference TRBV15 and TRBJ1-3 gives the full variable domain: DAMVIQNPRYQVTQFGKPVTLSCSQTLNHNVMYWYQQKSSQAPKLLFHYYDKDFNNEADTPDNFQSRRPNTSFCFLDIRSPGLGDTAMYLCATSRDVGQGAGNTIYFGEGSWLTVV.

The chain carries TRBV15 and TRBJ2-7, with 8 bases that match TRBD1. Per germline, CDR1 LNHNV and CDR2 YYDKDF (reference sequence). The CDR3 loop spans 15 amino acids. The V and J ends lost 4 bases and 7 bases, in that order; junction bases with no gene match: 12. The CDR3 DNA sequence: TGTGCCACCAGCAACCCTCCGGGACAGGTTCGGGAGCAGTACTTC. It codes for CATSNPPGQVREQYF.

The chain couples TRBV28 to TRBJ1-5; possible D gene TRBD1, 6 bases. The germline V gene encodes CDR1 MDHEN and CDR2 SYDVKM. The CDR3 has 13 residues. Deletions cut 6 bases from V and 2 bases from J, with 8 bases between. CDR3 DNA: TGTGCCAGCAGGAAGGGGGGCAATCAGCCCCAGCATTTT. It codes for CASRKGGNQPQHF. The whole variable domain, filled in from reference TRBV28 and TRBJ1-5, reads DVKVTQSSRYLVKRTGEKVFLECVQDMDHENMFWYRQDPGLGLRLIYFSYDVKMKEKGDIPEGYSVSREKKERFSLILESASTNQTSMYLCASRKGGNQPQHFGDGTRLSIL.

The V gene is TRBV9, the J gene TRBJ1-3; a possible D gene is TRBD1 (6 bases). The V end lost 0 bases, the J end lost 0 bases, and 13 bases lay between the germline ends. CDR3 length equals 17 residues. Germline CDR1 is SGDLS and CDR2 is YYNGEE. The CDR3 loop is CASSVGGGPNSGNTIYF. The CDR3 coding sequence is TGTGCCAGCAGCGTAGGCGGGGGGCCCAACTCTGGAAACACCATATATTTT.

V gene TRBV28 combines with J gene TRBJ1-1; D gene unclear. The ends were cut back, 6 bases at V and 6 bases at J, with 17 bases in the middle. The CDR3 length is 14 residues. CDR1 is MDHEN, CDR2 SYDVKM, per germline. CDR3 amino acids: CASRLPPFFAEAFF. The CDR3 coding sequence is TGTGCCAGCAGACTCCCCCCTTTTTTCGCTGAAGCTTTCTTT.

V is TRBV9 and J is TRBJ1-5; TRBD1 aligns across 9 bases. Per germline, CDR1 SGDLS and CDR2 YYNGEE. The ends lost 0 bases at V and 12 bases at J; junction bases unmatched: 7. The CDR3 length is 14 residues. In DNA form, the CDR3 reads TGTGCCAGCAGCGTAGGGATGGGGGACAGGGACCAGCATTTT. Its translation is CASSVGMGDRDQHF. The full variable domain, in which reference TRBV9 and TRBJ1-5 provide the parts outside the CDR3, is DSGVTQTPKHLITATGQRVTLRCSPRSGDLSVYWYQQSLDQGLQFLIQYYNGEERAKGNILERFSAQQFPDLHSELNLSSLELGDSALYFCASSVGMGDRDQHFGDGTRLSIL.

V usage is TRBV6-5 and J usage is TRBJ2-2; possibly TRBD2 for D (6 bases). Germline-derived CDR1 and CDR2 are MNHEY and SVGAGI. The length of the CDR3 is 16 residues. Deletions cut 2 bases from V and 5 bases from J, with 15 bases between. The CDR3 loop is CASSYPTSGGTGELFF. CDR3 coding DNA: TGTGCCAGCAGTTACCCGACTAGTGGGGGAACCGGGGAGCTGTTTTTT.

The chain links TRBV4-1 to TRBJ2-6, with 7 bases that match TRBD1. The V gene's germline CDR1 is MGHRA and CDR2 YSYEKL. This CDR3 comprises 19 residues. V trimming: 6 bases; J trimming: 0 bases; junction bases outside the gene matches: 14. The DNA for the CDR3 is TGCGCCAGCAGACTTCAGACACAGGGGTCTCTCTCTGGGGCCAACGTCCTGACTTTC. This translates into CASRLQTQGSLSGANVLTF.

The gene calls are TRBV6-5 and TRBJ2-3, with D possibly being TRBD2 (6 bases). V lost 1 base to trimming and J lost 1 base, with 9 bases between them. Germline-derived CDR1 and CDR2 are MNHEY and SVGAGI. The CDR3 is 15 residues long. The CDR3 coding sequence is TGTGCCAGCAGTTACTGGGGGGTCGGCACAGATACGCAGTATTTT. Translating it yields CASSYWGVGTDTQYF.

The genes are TRBV28 and TRBJ1-5; no clear D gene. Germline CDR1 is MDHEN and CDR2 is SYDVKM. V lost 7 bases and J 4 bases, leaving 17 bases between the germline ends. This CDR3 is 15 amino acids long. The CDR3 spells CASTLTPTTNQPQHF. CDR3 nucleotide sequence: TGTGCCAGCACCCTGACACCAACAACAAATCAGCCCCAGCATTTT.

The CDR3 DNA is TGTGCCAGCAGTATCAGCAGGGCTGGTAACTATGGCTACACCTTC. This encodes CASSISRAGNYGYTF. V is TRBV2 and J is TRBJ1-2, with D possibly matching TRBD1 (5 bases). This CDR3 region has 15 residues. V lost 5 bases and J lost 1, with 14 bases in between. Per the germline V gene, CDR1 is SNHLY and CDR2 is FYNNEI.

The rearrangement joins TRBV2 to TRBJ1-3; D not certain. Germline CDR1 SNHLY, CDR2 FYNNEI. V was trimmed by 3 bases and J by 4 bases, leaving 10 bases between them. The CDR3 is 14 residues long. The CDR3 bases are TGTGCCAGCAGTGAGGTACAGTTAGGAAACACCATATATTTT. Translation: CASSEVQLGNTIYF.

The chain uses TRBV5-1 and TRBJ2-1; TRBD2 aligns across 11 bases. The CDR3 contains 15 residues. Trimming cost V 4 bases and J 3 bases; bases outside gene matches: 3. CDR1 and CDR2 from the germline V gene are SGHRS and YFSETQ. The CDR3 loop reads CASSPGLADYNEQFF. CDR3 nucleotide sequence: TGCGCCAGCAGCCCGGGACTAGCGGACTACAATGAGCAGTTCTTC.

The chain carries TRBV15 and TRBJ1-4, with D perhaps matching TRBD1 (6 bases). V lost 3 bases and J lost 13, with 9 bases in between. Germline lookup yields CDR1 LNHNV and CDR2 YYDKDF (reference sequence). The CDR3 has 11 residues. The CDR3 sequence is CATSRDRRLFF. CDR3 coding DNA: TGTGCCACCAGCAGGGACAGACGACTGTTTTTT.

This chain uses TRBV7-2 with TRBJ1-4; D is perhaps TRBD1 (6 bases). Germline V lookup: CDR1 SGHTA, CDR2 FQGNSA. The CDR3 is made up of 15 amino acids. The V end lost 5 bases, the J end lost 7 bases, and 17 bases lay between the germline ends. The CDR3 DNA reads as TGTGCCAGCAGCATCGCCGGGACACAAGCTGAAAAACTGTTTTTT. Residues: CASSIAGTQAEKLFF.

The chain joins TRBV7-9 to TRBJ1-2; no clear D gene. CDR1 is SEHNR and CDR2 is FQNEAQ in the germline V gene (reference sequence). Trimming removed 4 bases at V and 3 bases at J, with 12 bases between. This CDR3 spans 14 amino acids. The CDR3 here is CASSSTTRDYGYTF. CDR3 bases: TGTGCCAGCAGCTCGACAACCCGAGACTATGGCTACACCTTC.

The chain recombines TRBV10-2 with TRBJ1-1; TRBD1 agrees at 7 bases. V shed 7 bases and J 4 bases; nucleotides not matched to a gene: 9. The germline V gene encodes CDR1 WSHSY and CDR2 SAAADI. This CDR3 has 14 residues. The CDR3 bases are TGCGCCAGCACACCGAGACAGGGATCCACTGAAGCTTTCTTT. Translating it yields CASTPRQGSTEAFF.

J is TRBJ1-5 and V is TRBV9; D call uncertain. V dropped 0 bases and J dropped 1 base, with 8 bases sitting between them. Germline loops: CDR1 SGDLS, CDR2 YYNGEE. The CDR3 is made up of 15 amino acids. The CDR3 DNA sequence: TGTGCCAGCAGCGTAGGGCCGGGAAGCAATCAGCCCCAGCATTTT. Protein product: CASSVGPGSNQPQHF.

This rearrangement joins TRBV10-2 to TRBJ2-5; 8 positions match TRBD1. Germline assignment: CDR1 WSHSY and CDR2 SAAADI. The CDR3 covers 14 residues. Trimming took 8 bases from V and 5 from J; bases not matched to a gene: 10. The CDR3 sequence: CASGETGAVETQYF. The CDR3 DNA reads as TGCGCCAGCGGGGAGACAGGGGCCGTTGAGACCCAGTACTTC.

The chain recombines TRBV7-9 with TRBJ1-2, with TRBD1 as a possible D gene (6 bases). V dropped 0 bases and J dropped 3 bases, with 20 bases sitting between them. The CDR3 has 18 residues. The germline V gene has CDR1 SEHNR and CDR2 FQNEAQ (reference sequence). The CDR3 nucleotides read TGTGCCAGCAGCTTAGCCTCGAAGGGACACGGTGGGGACTATGGCTACACCTTC. Translating gives CASSLASKGHGGDYGYTF.

The chain employs TRBV10-1 and TRBJ2-7, with 13 bases aligning to TRBD2. The junction had 7 bases not matched to a gene; V was cut back by 0 bases and J by 5 bases. Germline lookup yields CDR1 WNHNN and CDR2 SYGVQD (reference sequence). CDR3 length equals 17 residues. The CDR3 sequence: CASSESGLAGIVHEQYF. The CDR3 coding sequence is TGCGCCAGCAGTGAGTCGGGACTAGCGGGAATAGTTCACGAGCAGTACTTC.

As DNA, the CDR3 is TGTGCCAGCAGCTCAGGCCCCGGGACAGGCTACGAGCAGTACTTC. Its translation: CASSSGPGTGYEQYF. The chain uses TRBV5-4 and TRBJ2-7; 8 positions agree with TRBD1. The CDR3 is 15 residues long. CDR1 is SGHNT and CDR2 is YYREEE in the germline V gene (reference sequence). V was pared by 3 bases and J by 3 bases, with 8 bases of the junction left unmatched.